This entry lists 25 T cell receptor beta chains sequenced from one sample in a study of cytomegalovirus exposure and HLA in healthy donors. Using immunoSEQ multiplex PCR, the repertoire was profiled, and TCRdb retains in-frame clones only, with some absent. The profile shows 110,000 or so clones, about 88% of them singletons. The sequenced material came from PBMCs. These TCRs come from a woman aged 18-29 years in good health and CMV-seronegative.

This clone has more than one count but fewer than ten. The V call is TRBV14, the J call TRBJ1-1, with no clear D. Germline-derived CDR1 and CDR2 are SGHDN and FVKESK. The CDR3 loop spans 16 amino acids. V lost 4 bases, J lost 5 bases, and 20 bases lay in between. The CDR3 DNA reads TGTGCCAGCAGCCCCGATTGGTGGTCAGGAAGGACTGAAGCTTTCTTT. It specifies CASSPDWWSGRTEAFF.

The chain joins TRBV11-2 to TRBJ2-1, with 9 bases identical to TRBD2. Germline loops: CDR1 SGHAT, CDR2 FQNNGV. The CDR3 runs to 14 residues. Germline trimming cut 0 bases from V and 14 bases from J; bases unmatched to any gene: 8. The CDR3 here is CASSLDFGAGGEFF. The CDR3 region has the DNA TGTGCCAGCAGCTTAGACTTCGGGGCGGGGGGGGAGTTCTTC. The variable domain in full, completed from reference TRBV11-2 and TRBJ2-1, reads EAGVAQSPRYKIIEKRQSVAFWCNPISGHATLYWYQQILGQGPKLLIQFQNNGVVDDSQLPKDRFSAERLKGVDSTLKIQPAKLEDSAVYLCASSLDFGAGGEFFGPGTRLTVL.

The chain recombines TRBV7-9 with TRBJ1-2; TRBD1 aligns across 8 bases. CDR3 length equals 15 residues. From germline, CDR1 is SEHNR and CDR2 FQNEAQ (reference sequence). Trimming took 3 bases from V and 7 from J; bases not matched to a gene: 10. The CDR3 loop reads CASSFLTRGHFGYTF. The CDR3 nucleotides are TGTGCCAGCAGCTTTTTAACCAGGGGGCACTTTGGCTACACCTTC.

This chain connects TRBV28 to TRBJ1-1; possibly TRBD1 for D (6 bases). Germline V gene sequence: CDR1 MDHEN, CDR2 SYDVKM. The V and J ends lost 5 bases and 11 bases respectively, with 12 bases between them. CDR3 length: 11 amino acids. This CDR3 is CASSHRESAFF. Written as DNA, the CDR3 is TGTGCCAGCAGTCACAGGGAGAGCGCTTTCTTT.

The chain recombines TRBV2 with TRBJ1-2, with 8 bases fitting TRBD1. Germline trimming cut 3 bases from V and 8 bases from J; bases unmatched to any gene: 8. The CDR3 length is 14 residues. Looked up from germline, CDR1 is SNHLY and CDR2 is FYNNEI. The CDR3 protein is CASSDPRTGRGYTF. The CDR3 coding sequence is TGTGCCAGCAGTGATCCCCGGACAGGGCGAGGCTACACCTTC. Filled out from reference TRBV2 and TRBJ1-2, the complete variable domain reads EPEVTQTPSHQVTQMGQEVILRCVPISNHLYFYWYRQILGQKVEFLVSFYNNEISEKSEIFDDQFSVERPDGSNFTLKIRSTKLEDSAMYFCASSDPRTGRGYTFGSGTRLTVV.

The V call is TRBV6-1, the J call TRBJ2-7; D is unresolved. Trimming left V 6 bases short and J 1 base short, with 16 bases between. Germline V gene data show CDR1 as MNHNS and CDR2 as SASEGT. The CDR3 sequence is 15 residues long. Here the CDR3 DNA reads TGTGCCAGCAGCAGAAATATCGAAATTTCCTACGAGCAGTACTTC. Protein sequence: CASSRNIEISYEQYF.

V usage is TRBV13 and J usage is TRBJ2-7; 8 bases agree with TRBD1. Germline V lookup: CDR1 PRHDT, CDR2 FYEKMQ (reference sequence). The V segment lost 5 bases and the J segment 2 bases; nucleotides outside the gene matches: 8. The CDR3 has 15 residues. CDR3 loop: CASSPDRGMAYEQYF. CDR3 nucleotides: TGTGCCAGCAGCCCCGACAGGGGAATGGCCTACGAGCAGTACTTC.

The genes are TRBV9 and TRBJ2-1, with 13 bases lining up with TRBD2. In germline, CDR1 is SGDLS, CDR2 YYNGEE. CDR3 length: 16 amino acids. The trim removed 3 bases at V and 7 bases at J, leaving 7 bases unmatched. CDR3 loop: CASSGGLAGAYNEQFF. The CDR3 bases are TGTGCCAGCAGCGGTGGACTAGCGGGAGCGTATAATGAGCAGTTCTTC.

The chain joins TRBV4-1 to TRBJ2-7; TRBD2 is a possible D gene (5 bases). Deletions cut 1 base from V and 5 bases from J, with 12 bases between. This CDR3 region has 14 residues. CDR1 is MGHRA and CDR2 is YSYEKL in the germline V gene. This CDR3 reads CASSQAPRGHEQYF. CDR3 sequence (DNA): TGCGCCAGCAGCCAAGCCCCTCGGGGTCACGAGCAGTACTTC.

The genes are TRBV28 and TRBJ2-1, with TRBD2 matching over 12 bases. J was trimmed by 10 bases and V by 5 bases; bases with no gene match: 6. CDR1 and CDR2 from the germline V gene are MDHEN and SYDVKM. This CDR3 is built from 14 residues. The chain's CDR3 is CASSKRTSGVEQFF. CDR3 DNA: TGTGCCAGCAGTAAGCGGACTAGCGGGGTAGAGCAGTTCTTC.

This clone was seen only once. The rearrangement joins TRBV4-3 to TRBJ2-1, with a tentative D call TRBD2 (6 bases). V was cut by 1 base and J by 4 bases, with 11 bases left in between. This CDR3 contains 15 residues. Germline-derived CDR1 and CDR2 are LGHNA and YSLEER. The CDR3 region is CASSQGDSGYNEQFF. The CDR3 DNA is TGCGCCAGCAGCCAAGGGGACTCGGGTTACAATGAGCAGTTCTTC.

The rearrangement uses TRBV6-4 and TRBJ2-1, with 12 bases identical to TRBD2. The ends lost 6 bases at V and 4 bases at J; junction bases unmatched: 4. CDR1 MRHNA and CDR2 SNTAGT come from the germline V gene. The CDR3 contains 15 residues. The CDR3 region has the DNA TGTGCCAGCAGCCCCGGGACTAGCGGGTACAATGAGCAGTTCTTC. This translates into CASSPGTSGYNEQFF.

The J gene is TRBJ2-7, the V gene TRBV28, with 8 bases lining up with TRBD1. The trim removed 7 bases at V and 2 bases at J, leaving 4 bases unmatched. CDR3 length: 13 residues. From germline, CDR1 is MDHEN and CDR2 SYDVKM. The DNA for the CDR3 is TGTGCCAGCACGCACAGGGGGACCTACGAGCAGTACTTC. Translated: CASTHRGTYEQYF.

This clone was found once. The chain couples TRBV7-6 to TRBJ1-1, with D tentatively TRBD1 (5 bases). There are 17 residues in the CDR3. CDR1 and CDR2 (germline): SGHVS, FNYEAQ. Trimming left V 2 bases short and J 0 bases short, with 16 bases between. For the CDR3, the DNA is TGTGCCAGCAGCTTACAGGCAGGGCACCAAATGAACACTGAAGCTTTCTTT. The encoded protein is CASSLQAGHQMNTEAFF.

This chain uses TRBV14 with TRBJ1-2; unclear D gene. The CDR3 extends over 13 amino acids. From germline, CDR1 is SGHDN and CDR2 FVKESK. The V and J ends lost 1 base and 3 bases respectively, with 6 bases between them. This CDR3 is CASSQATYYGYTF. CDR3 nucleotide sequence: TGTGCCAGCAGCCAAGCTACCTACTATGGCTACACCTTC.

The chain employs TRBV19 and TRBJ1-6; D is perhaps TRBD1 (6 bases). V was trimmed by 4 bases and J by 6 bases, leaving 16 bases between them. The CDR3 length is 16 residues. Germline V lookup: CDR1 LNHDA, CDR2 SQIVND (reference sequence). CDR3 protein: CASSRVPGQLNSPLHF. In DNA, the CDR3 is TGTGCCAGTAGTAGGGTCCCCGGACAGCTTAATTCACCCCTCCACTTT.

The chain combines TRBV11-3 with TRBJ1-6; TRBD1 matches at 9 bases. This CDR3 region has 15 residues. Germline V gene data show CDR1 as SGHNT and CDR2 as YENEEA. J was trimmed by 7 bases and V by 5 bases; bases with no gene match: 6. CDR3 sequence: CASSQTGTGNSPLHF. CDR3 nucleotide sequence: TGTGCCAGCAGCCAAACCGGGACAGGGAATTCACCCCTCCACTTT.

The rearrangement uses TRBV2 and TRBJ1-2; D unresolved. Trimming took 8 bases from V and 4 from J, leaving 11 bases between them. This CDR3 contains 12 residues. CDR1 and CDR2 (germline): SNHLY, FYNNEI. The CDR3 sequence is CASRHPSYGYTF. In DNA, the CDR3 is TGTGCCAGCCGACACCCCAGCTATGGCTACACCTTC.

The chain joins TRBV30 to TRBJ2-3, with D uncertain. Germline CDR1 and CDR2: GTSNPN and SVGIG (reference sequence). The CDR3 extends over 14 amino acids. V lost 3 bases and J lost 0, with 10 bases in between. The CDR3 loop reads CAWRSWPSTDTQYF. As DNA, the CDR3 is TGTGCCTGGAGGTCCTGGCCTAGCACAGATACGCAGTATTTT.

The chain uses TRBV6-5 and TRBJ1-3, with D tentatively TRBD1 (6 bases). The CDR3 length is 12 residues. Per the germline V gene, CDR1 is MNHEY and CDR2 is SVGAGI. V was trimmed by 8 bases and J by 8 bases, leaving 13 bases between them. CDR3 bases: TGTGCCAGCGGGATACAGGGCCACACCATATATTTT. Its protein is CASGIQGHTIYF.

The chain uses TRBV9 and TRBJ2-1, with D unclear. Germline V gives CDR1 SGDLS, CDR2 YYNGEE. The CDR3 is made up of 13 amino acids. The germline V and J ends were trimmed by 0 bases and 4 bases, with 5 bases remaining between them. The CDR3 coding sequence is TGTGCCAGCAGCGTAGCTAATTACAATGAGCAGTTCTTC. As protein: CASSVANYNEQFF.

The chain employs TRBV27 and TRBJ2-5, with a tentative D call TRBD2 (5 bases). CDR1 and CDR2 from the germline V gene are MNHEY and SMNVEV (reference sequence). V dropped 6 bases and J dropped 4 bases, with 24 bases sitting between them. The CDR3 runs 17 residues. The CDR3 DNA sequence: TGTGCCAGCAGCAAGTCCTTAGGACCTCAGGCGGGAGAGACCCAGTACTTC. It translates to CASSKSLGPQAGETQYF.

The chain has TRBV19 and TRBJ2-7; 8 nucleotides line up with TRBD1. This CDR3 is 14 amino acids long. Germline V gene sequence: CDR1 LNHDA, CDR2 SQIVND (reference sequence). Unmatched junction bases numbered 9, after V lost 5 bases and J lost 6 bases. The CDR3 DNA reads TGTGCCAGTAGTGAACACAGGGGGGCTTCCGAGCAGTACTTC. This sequence encodes CASSEHRGASEQYF.

The chain is built from TRBV5-4 and TRBJ2-3; TRBD2 matches at 12 bases. CDR1 and CDR2 (germline): SGHNT, YYREEE (reference sequence). The CDR3 spans 18 residues. V dropped 0 bases and J dropped 8; count of bases not matched to a gene: 13. The CDR3 loop reads CASSLGLAGGSGSSTQYF. CDR3 nucleotide sequence: TGTGCCAGCAGCTTGGGGCTAGCGGGGGGGTCGGGGTCAAGTACGCAGTATTTT.

The DNA of the CDR3 is TGTGCCACCAGCAGTGATGGCGAGGCAGGGGTTGGCTACACCTTC. It encodes CATSSDGEAGVGYTF. The chain has TRBV15 and TRBJ1-2; the D gene is possibly TRBD1 (6 bases). This CDR3 has 15 amino acids. Trimming stripped 3 bases from V and 7 bases from J, with 18 bases between. CDR1 and CDR2 from the germline V gene are LNHNV and YYDKDF (reference sequence). Full variable domain (missing parts from reference TRBV15 and TRBJ1-2): DAMVIQNPRYQVTQFGKPVTLSCSQTLNHNVMYWYQQKSSQAPKLLFHYYDKDFNNEADTPDNFQSRRPNTSFCFLDIRSPGLGDTAMYLCATSSDGEAGVGYTFGSGTRLTVV.